Listed here are 18 T cell receptor beta chains from one sample, sequenced in a study of blood T cell repertoires in COVID-19 (dated by TCRdb to 2020 to 2022). Library creation used the immunoSEQ multiplex PCR assay. TCRdb holds this immuneACCESS table with in-frame rearrangements only. Some clones are missing; in checked studies, unresolved V genes explain under half, and the rest has no known cause. The sample yields around 70,000 clones; 80% to 90% were counted once. Approximately 7% of the sample belongs to the ten largest clones. What was sequenced was peripheral blood. These receptors all stem from a man aged 45-65 years with active COVID-19.

This rearrangement joins TRBV6-6 to TRBJ2-2, with D maybe TRBD1 (6 bases). CDR3 length equals 18 residues. Germline CDR1 reads MNHNY; CDR2 reads SVGAGI (reference sequence). V was pared by 5 bases and J by 3 bases, with 22 bases between. This CDR3 is CASSPTSGTRSDTGELFF. CDR3 nucleotide sequence: TGTGCCAGCAGTCCTACTTCCGGGACAAGGAGCGACACCGGGGAGCTGTTTTTT.

The J gene is TRBJ1-1, the V gene TRBV4-1; D gene ambiguous. CDR1 is MGHRA and CDR2 is YSYEKL in the germline V gene. This CDR3 spans 16 amino acids. The V gene lost 0 bases and the J gene lost 1 base, with 12 bases spanning the gap. The CDR3 bases are TGCGCCAGCAGCCAAGACTCGTCCGTAGAGAACACTGAAGCTTTCTTT. It codes for CASSQDSSVENTEAFF.

This chain connects TRBV7-9 to TRBJ1-1, with TRBD1 identical over 8 bases. V lost 4 bases, J lost 10 bases, and 5 bases stayed unmatched. Germline V gene lookup returns CDR1 SEHNR and CDR2 FQNEAQ (reference sequence). This CDR3 is 12 amino acids long. The CDR3 DNA follows: TGTGCCAGCAGCTATCCAGGGGGCTCAGCTTTCTTT. Translation gives CASSYPGGSAFF.

The chain links TRBV24-1 to TRBJ2-1; 10 nucleotides agree with TRBD1. CDR1 is KGHDR and CDR2 is SFDVKD in the germline V gene. The CDR3 sequence is 16 residues long. J lost 7 bases, V lost 4 bases, and 9 bases had no gene match. CDR3 DNA: TGTGCCACCAGTGACCCGAGACAGGGGGCGGTAAATGAGCAGTTCTTC. Residues: CATSDPRQGAVNEQFF.

The J gene is TRBJ2-5, the V gene TRBV6-6; 8 bases fit TRBD2. Germline CDR1 MNHNY, CDR2 SVGAGI (reference sequence). There are 15 residues in the CDR3. Germline trimming cut 6 bases from V and 4 bases from J; bases unmatched to any gene: 10. Here the CDR3 reads CASRGGSGGRETQYF. For the CDR3, the DNA is TGTGCCAGCAGGGGAGGCAGCGGGGGACGAGAGACCCAGTACTTC.

The rearrangement links TRBV30 to TRBJ2-3; 7 bases match TRBD2. The CDR3 consists of 13 residues. Per germline, CDR1 GTSNPN and CDR2 SVGIG (reference sequence). The V and J ends lost 2 bases and 6 bases, in that order; junction bases with no gene match: 5. CDR3 protein: CAWSPQGGDTQYF. CDR3 DNA: TGTGCCTGGAGTCCCCAGGGAGGGGATACGCAGTATTTT. The full variable domain, rest sourced from reference TRBV30 and TRBJ2-3, is SQTIHQWPATLVQPVGSPLSLECTVEGTSNPNLYWYRQAAGRGLQLLFYSVGIGQISSEVPQNLSASRPQDRQFILSSKKLLLSDSGFYLCAWSPQGGDTQYFGPGTRLTVL.

CDR3 in DNA: TGTGCCAGGACGGGACTAGCGGACGGCGAGCAGTACTTC. It yields the protein CARTGLADGEQYF. V is TRBV2 and J is TRBJ2-7; 11 nucleotides agree with TRBD2. The CDR3 extends over 13 amino acids. V shed 9 bases and J 6 bases; nucleotides not matched to a gene: 7. Germline CDR1 SNHLY, CDR2 FYNNEI. The whole variable domain, remainder taken from reference TRBV2 and TRBJ2-7, is EPEVTQTPSHQVTQMGQEVILRCVPISNHLYFYWYRQILGQKVEFLVSFYNNEISEKSEIFDDQFSVERPDGSNFTLKIRSTKLEDSAMYFCARTGLADGEQYFGPGTRLTVT.

This clone was recorded only once. The rearrangement links TRBV2 to TRBJ2-3; 8 bases align to TRBD1. Germline CDR1 reads SNHLY; CDR2 reads FYNNEI. Germline trimming cut 6 bases from V and 1 base from J; bases unmatched to any gene: 6. The CDR3 covers 15 residues. CDR3: CASSSPGQGTDTQYF. The CDR3 nucleotides read TGTGCCAGCAGCTCACCGGGACAGGGCACAGATACGCAGTATTTT.

The chain joins TRBV29-1 to TRBJ2-2; 8 positions match TRBD1. Germline CDR1 and CDR2: SQVTM and ANQGSEA. CDR3 length: 14 amino acids. Trimming at V came to 4 bases and at J to 7 bases, leaving 8 bases not matched to a gene. The CDR3 loop reads CSVGAGGHDGELFF. The DNA of the CDR3 is TGCAGCGTTGGGGCAGGGGGCCATGACGGGGAGCTGTTTTTT.

This clone occurred once. For the CDR3, the DNA is TGTGCCAGTACTACAACGGGGGTGAATAATCAGCCCCAGCATTTT. Protein: CASTTTGVNNQPQHF. The chain is built from TRBV19 and TRBJ1-5; D possibly corresponds to TRBD1 (5 bases). V lost 7 bases to trimming and J lost 4 bases, with 17 bases between them. The CDR3 extends over 15 amino acids. Germline loops: CDR1 LNHDA, CDR2 SQIVND (reference sequence).

V usage is TRBV18 and J usage is TRBJ1-5, with 7 nucleotides matching TRBD1. Germline lookup yields CDR1 KGHSH and CDR2 LQKENI. Trimming took 3 bases from V and 2 from J; bases not matched to a gene: 1. This CDR3 has 14 amino acids. The CDR3 spells CASSPGTGNQPQHF. As DNA, the CDR3 is TGTGCCAGCTCACCGGGGACAGGCAATCAGCCCCAGCATTTT.

V and J are TRBV5-1 and TRBJ2-7; 10 bases map to TRBD2. The CDR3 has 15 amino acids. V trimming: 5 bases; J trimming: 3 bases; junction bases outside the gene matches: 8. CDR1 is SGHRS, CDR2 YFSETQ, per germline. CDR3 coding DNA: TGCGCCAGCAGAGGCGGACTAGCGGAACACTACGAGCAGTACTTC. It specifies CASRGGLAEHYEQYF. Looking up the rest from reference TRBV5-1 and TRBJ2-7 gives the full variable domain: KAGVTQTPRYLIKTRGQQVTLSCSPISGHRSVSWYQQTPGQGLQFLFEYFSETQRNKGNFPGRFSGRQFSNSRSEMNVSTLELGDSALYLCASRGGLAEHYEQYFGPGTRLTVT.

The rearrangement joins TRBV7-3 to TRBJ2-3, with D maybe TRBD2 (5 bases). The V end was cut by 4 bases, the J end by 7 bases, with 21 bases between. CDR3 size: 16 residues. The germline V gene has CDR1 SGHTA and CDR2 FQGTGA. For the CDR3, the DNA is TGTGCCAGCAGCTCCCCAGGAGACTACCAGACGCATACGCAGTATTTT. Translation: CASSSPGDYQTHTQYF.

The V call is TRBV18, the J call TRBJ2-2, with 9 bases that match TRBD1. Per the germline V gene, CDR1 is KGHSH and CDR2 is LQKENI. The V segment lost 4 bases and the J segment 5 bases; nucleotides outside the gene matches: 5. The CDR3 contains 15 residues. CDR3 sequence reads: CASSQGQGGTGELFF. CDR3 DNA: TGTGCCAGCTCACAGGGACAGGGAGGAACCGGGGAGCTGTTTTTT.

The J gene is TRBJ1-1, the V gene TRBV27; weak D call: TRBD1 (5 bases). Trimming removed 2 bases from V and 6 bases from J, with 13 bases in between. The germline gives CDR1 MNHEY, CDR2 SMNVEV (reference sequence). This CDR3 is 14 amino acids long. Here the CDR3 DNA reads TGTGCCAGCAGTTTACGGGGGGGTGGCGCTGAAGCTTTCTTT. This encodes CASSLRGGGAEAFF.

The chain is built from TRBV5-6 and TRBJ2-7, with TRBD1 matching 8 bases. V dropped 4 bases and J dropped 6; count of bases not matched to a gene: 12. The V gene's germline CDR1 is SGHDT and CDR2 YYEEEE. The CDR3 extends over 15 amino acids. CDR3 bases: TGTGCCAGCAGCCGCGGGGACAGGTCATACGGCGAGCAGTACTTC. Translating gives CASSRGDRSYGEQYF. Filled out from reference TRBV5-6 and TRBJ2-7, the complete variable domain reads DAGVTQSPTHLIKTRGQQVTLRCSPKSGHDTVSWYQQALGQGPQFIFQYYEEEERQRGNFPDRFSGHQFPNYSSELNVNALLLGDSALYLCASSRGDRSYGEQYFGPGTRLTVT.

V usage is TRBV4-3 and J usage is TRBJ2-5; tentatively, D is TRBD2 (6 bases). This CDR3 has 16 amino acids. The V end was cut by 0 bases, the J end by 3 bases, with 14 bases between. CDR1 is LGHNA, CDR2 YSLEER, per germline. The CDR3 reads CASSQDQGLGEETQYF. The CDR3 DNA follows: TGCGCCAGCAGCCAAGATCAGGGACTGGGGGAAGAGACCCAGTACTTC.

This rearrangement joins TRBV28 to TRBJ2-7, with 15 bases aligning to TRBD2. Germline lookup yields CDR1 MDHEN and CDR2 SYDVKM. The CDR3 is made up of 16 amino acids. V lost 7 bases, J lost 4 bases, and 8 bases stayed unmatched. The CDR3 DNA reads TGTGCCAGCAACCCTCCCGGGACTAGCGGGAGGTACGAGCAGTACTTC. Protein sequence: CASNPPGTSGRYEQYF.